The next 18 T cell receptor beta chains were all read from a single sample in a study of blood T cell repertoires in COVID-19. Assay used: immunoSEQ multiplex PCR; TCRdb lists only in-frame clones, some missing. Seen here are around 300,000 clones, roughly 91% observed once, and the top ten hold 1%. The sequenced material came from peripheral blood. Every receptor here comes from a man aged 50 to 59 with active or convalescent COVID-19.

The J gene is TRBJ1-2, the V gene TRBV28; TRBD1 agrees at 7 bases. Looked up from germline, CDR1 is MDHEN and CDR2 is SYDVKM. V lost 6 bases, J lost 4 bases, and 8 bases stayed unmatched. This CDR3 is 14 amino acids long. CDR3: CASRLQGVVYGYTF. CDR3 DNA sequence: TGTGCCAGCAGGCTTCAGGGGGTGGTCTATGGCTACACCTTC.

The rearrangement uses TRBV5-1 and TRBJ2-2, with 8 positions matching TRBD1. The germline V gene encodes CDR1 SGHRS and CDR2 YFSETQ. J was trimmed by 5 bases and V by 4 bases; bases with no gene match: 13. There are 17 residues in the CDR3. The CDR3 reads CASSAPPGGAGTGELFF. CDR3 DNA: TGCGCCAGCAGCGCCCCCCCAGGGGGCGCAGGGACCGGGGAGCTGTTTTTT.

The V gene is TRBV7-8, the J gene TRBJ2-7, with 9 bases aligning to TRBD2. The length of the CDR3 is 15 residues. The V and J ends lost 1 base and 2 bases, in that order; junction bases with no gene match: 3. The germline gives CDR1 SGHVS, CDR2 FQNEAQ. The CDR3 is CASSLVSGSPYEQYF. In DNA form, the CDR3 reads TGTGCCAGCAGCTTAGTTAGCGGGAGCCCCTACGAGCAGTACTTC.

V and J are TRBV7-8 and TRBJ1-5; 8 bases map to TRBD1. CDR3 length: 20 residues. The trim removed 2 bases at V and 1 base at J, leaving 16 bases unmatched. Germline CDR1 reads SGHVS; CDR2 reads FQNEAQ. The DNA for the CDR3 is TGTGCCAGCAGCTTATCCCCGACAGGGGCCTCCTGGTCGAGCAATCAGCCCCAGCATTTT. Encoded protein: CASSLSPTGASWSSNQPQHF. Variable domain in full (rest from reference TRBV7-8 and TRBJ1-5): GAGVSQSPRYKVAKRGQDVALRCDPISGHVSLFWYQQALGQGPEFLTYFQNEAQLDKSGLPSDRFFAERPEGSVSTLKIQRTQQEDSAVYLCASSLSPTGASWSSNQPQHFGDGTRLSIL.

This chain links TRBV30 with TRBJ1-2; D unclear. With 3 bases removed from V and 8 bases from J, the gap between germline ends came to 10 bases. CDR1 and CDR2 (germline): GTSNPN, SVGIG (reference sequence). This CDR3 spans 11 amino acids. CDR3 in amino acids: CAWSLLWGYTF. CDR3 sequence (DNA): TGTGCCTGGAGCCTATTATGGGGCTACACCTTC.

V usage is TRBV7-2 and J usage is TRBJ2-7; unclear D gene. Germline lookup yields CDR1 SGHTA and CDR2 FQGNSA. The CDR3 spans 14 residues. Trimming pared 0 bases from V and 4 bases from J, leaving 10 bases between. The chain's CDR3 is CASSLAGQRYEQYF. CDR3 coding DNA: TGTGCCAGCAGCTTAGCAGGCCAGAGGTACGAGCAGTACTTC.

V is TRBV28 and J is TRBJ2-7, with 7 bases fitting TRBD1. Trimming removed 3 bases from V and 5 bases from J; junction bases left unmatched: 10. Germline assignment: CDR1 MDHEN and CDR2 SYDVKM. The CDR3 spans 15 residues. The CDR3 DNA is TGTGCCAGCAGTTTCCAGTCCGGGACAGACCACGAGCAGTACTTC. Amino acid sequence: CASSFQSGTDHEQYF.

The V gene is TRBV7-2, the J gene TRBJ2-5, with 14 bases aligning to TRBD2. The CDR3 runs 17 residues. V shed 4 bases, J shed 4 bases, and the junction held 8 bases outside the gene matches. From germline, CDR1 is SGHTA and CDR2 FQGNSA. The CDR3 region has the DNA TGTGCCAGCAGCTCCCTGGGACTAGCGGGGGTTCCAGAGACCCAGTACTTC. Residues: CASSSLGLAGVPETQYF.

This chain uses TRBV2 with TRBJ2-1, with 12 bases identical to TRBD2. J gave up 4 bases and V 1 base, and 5 bases lay outside the gene matches. Germline CDR1 and CDR2: SNHLY and FYNNEI. CDR3 length: 17 residues. CDR3 sequence: CASSEVTSGGLYNEQFF. The CDR3 DNA reads as TGTGCCAGCAGTGAAGTGACTAGCGGGGGACTTTACAATGAGCAGTTCTTC.

The chain has TRBV7-9 and TRBJ1-6; D uncertain. The CDR3 loop spans 13 amino acids. From germline, CDR1 is SEHNR and CDR2 FQNEAQ (reference sequence). The V and J ends lost 3 bases and 16 bases respectively, with 16 bases between them. In DNA, the CDR3 is TGTGCCAGCAGCTTCCCTGGTTCACCGACACTCCACTTT. Encoded protein: CASSFPGSPTLHF.

The V call is TRBV6-1, the J call TRBJ1-1; D not certain. Trimming took 7 bases from V and 1 from J, leaving 7 bases between them. Germline V gives CDR1 MNHNS, CDR2 SASEGT. This CDR3 is built from 12 residues. CDR3 sequence (DNA): TGTGCCAGCACTCCTCGGAACACTGAAGCTTTCTTT. Its protein is CASTPRNTEAFF.

This chain links TRBV18 with TRBJ1-6; D is uncertain. Germline V gene sequence: CDR1 KGHSH, CDR2 LQKENI. The CDR3 runs 17 residues. V dropped 2 bases and J dropped 0 bases, with 11 bases sitting between them. For the CDR3, the DNA is TGTGCCAGCTCACCAGCTGTACCCAGCTCCTATAATTCACCCCTCCACTTT. Translating it yields CASSPAVPSSYNSPLHF.

The chain is built from TRBV24-1 and TRBJ1-4, with 9 nucleotides matching TRBD1. This CDR3 is built from 15 residues. CDR1 and CDR2 (germline): KGHDR, SFDVKD. V shed 5 bases, J shed 2 bases, and the junction held 2 bases outside the gene matches. The CDR3 nucleotides read TGTGCCACCAGTGGAACAGGGGGCACTAATGAAAAACTGTTTTTT. This sequence encodes CATSGTGGTNEKLFF.

The gene calls are TRBV28 and TRBJ2-1; D possibly corresponds to TRBD1 (6 bases). Germline V gives CDR1 MDHEN, CDR2 SYDVKM. V shed 5 bases and J shed 2 bases, with 13 bases lying between them. The CDR3 length is 15 residues. This CDR3 is CASSPPGDTYNEQFF. The DNA of the CDR3 is TGTGCCAGCAGTCCCCCCGGGGACACCTACAATGAGCAGTTCTTC.

This chain joins TRBV25-1 and TRBJ1-5; no definite D call. This CDR3 has 18 residues. V dropped 9 bases and J dropped 0 bases, with 24 bases sitting between them. Germline values: CDR1 MGHDK, CDR2 SYGVNS. CDR3 amino acids: CASSFSENRPYSNQPQHF. As DNA, the CDR3 is TGTGCCAGTAGTTTCAGCGAAAACCGTCCGTATAGCAATCAGCCCCAGCATTTT.

The chain has TRBV4-1 and TRBJ2-5, with TRBD2 as a possible D gene (7 bases). Germline V lookup: CDR1 MGHRA, CDR2 YSYEKL. The V and J ends lost 6 bases and 0 bases respectively, with 11 bases between them. The CDR3 loop spans 14 amino acids. The CDR3, as DNA: TGCGCCAGCAGGAAGGGGGGGTACCAAGAGACCCAGTACTTC. Residues: CASRKGGYQETQYF.

Of note for this clone: Other DNA sequences in the same sample also yield this CDR3. The rearrangement uses TRBV6-2 or TRBV6-3 and TRBJ2-3; 10 bases align to TRBD2. Trimming took 2 bases from V and 3 from J; bases not matched to a gene: 5. There are 16 residues in the CDR3. CDR1 is MNHEY and CDR2 is SVGEGT in the germline V gene. CDR3 loop: CASSYGLAGDTDTQYF. The CDR3 region has the DNA TGTGCCAGCAGTTACGGCCTAGCGGGGGATACAGATACGCAGTATTTT.

The V gene is TRBV2, the J gene TRBJ1-2, with 10 bases that match TRBD1. V lost 8 bases and J lost 4; bases outside the gene matches: 7. Looked up from germline, CDR1 is SNHLY and CDR2 is FYNNEI. The CDR3 has 14 amino acids. The CDR3 loop is CASATGTGVYGYTF. CDR3 in DNA: TGTGCCAGCGCAACCGGGACAGGGGTCTATGGCTACACCTTC.